The 9 T cell receptor beta chains below were found in one sample sequenced in a study of shared clonotypes between healthy human individuals. Generated by immunoSEQ multiplex PCR, the TCRdb table keeps only in-frame clones and is missing some. The sample consists of 850,000 to 1,200,000 clones, about 75% of them appearing once. The material sequenced was memory CD4+ T cells sorted from blood. Subset denoted: CD45RA-negative fraction. All receptors come from a man between 18 and 29 years old in good health.

This chain uses TRBV27 with TRBJ2-3, with a possible D match to TRBD1 (6 bases). CDR3 length: 14 residues. V was trimmed by 6 bases and J by 1 base, leaving 11 bases between them. Germline V gene data show CDR1 as MNHEY and CDR2 as SMNVEV (reference sequence). CDR3: CASRQGRGTDTQYF. CDR3 nucleotides: TGTGCCAGCAGACAGGGTCGGGGCACAGATACGCAGTATTTT.

This rearrangement joins TRBV5-1 to TRBJ1-2; no definite D call. The CDR3 is 14 amino acids. Trimming removed 0 bases at V and 2 bases at J, with 8 bases between. Germline assignment: CDR1 SGHRS and CDR2 YFSETQ. The CDR3 DNA follows: TGCGCCAGCAGCTTGGGCCAGGAGAACTATGGCTACACCTTC. Protein product: CASSLGQENYGYTF.

The chain couples TRBV30 to TRBJ1-5; 9 bases are a match to TRBD1. CDR3 size: 16 residues. V trimming: 0 bases; J trimming: 4 bases; junction bases outside the gene matches: 7. Germline V lookup: CDR1 GTSNPN, CDR2 SVGIG (reference sequence). CDR3 loop: CAWSVGGTGYNQPQHF. In DNA, the CDR3 is TGTGCCTGGAGTGTAGGCGGGACAGGGTATAATCAGCCCCAGCATTTT.

V usage is TRBV18 and J usage is TRBJ1-2; TRBD1 might be the D (6 bases). CDR1 and CDR2 from the germline V gene are KGHSH and LQKENI. V lost 9 bases to trimming and J lost 0 bases, with 11 bases between them. This CDR3 is 13 amino acids long. In nucleotides, the CDR3 is TGTGCCAGTACAGGGACGGCTAACTATGGCTACACCTTC. It translates to CASTGTANYGYTF.

The chain combines TRBV7-2 with TRBJ1-1; no reliable D call. Trimming stripped 5 bases from V and 5 bases from J, with 12 bases between. CDR3 length equals 13 residues. Per the germline V gene, CDR1 is SGHTA and CDR2 is FQGNSA. Here the CDR3 reads CASSLGLRTEAFF. In nucleotides, the CDR3 is TGTGCCAGCAGCCTGGGATTACGGACTGAAGCTTTCTTT.

V gene TRBV11-2 combines with J gene TRBJ2-3; weak D call: TRBD1 (6 bases). Germline V gene lookup returns CDR1 SGHAT and CDR2 FQNNGV. This CDR3 is built from 14 residues. Trimming cost V 2 bases and J 5 bases, with 11 bases left between them. CDR3 sequence (DNA): TGTGCCAGCAGCTTAAACAGGGTTGGAGATACGCAGTATTTT. This encodes CASSLNRVGDTQYF.

The J gene is TRBJ1-6, the V gene TRBV6-6; the D gene is possibly TRBD1 (5 bases). This CDR3 is 14 amino acids long. The V gene lost 6 bases and the J gene lost 9 bases, with 15 bases spanning the gap. The germline V gene has CDR1 MNHNY and CDR2 SVGAGI (reference sequence). The CDR3 DNA reads as TGTGCCAGCAGGTCCGATGGGGGTTCTTCACCCCTCCACTTT. Amino acid sequence: CASRSDGGSSPLHF.

This rearrangement joins TRBV19 to TRBJ1-1; 11 nucleotides line up with TRBD1. The junction had 11 bases not matched to a gene; V was cut back by 5 bases and J by 0 bases. The CDR3 is made up of 18 amino acids. The germline CDR1 and CDR2 sequences are LNHDA and SQIVND (reference sequence). The CDR3: CASSGGDRGRAMNTEAFF. CDR3 coding DNA: TGTGCCAGTAGTGGTGGGGACAGGGGGAGAGCGATGAACACTGAAGCTTTCTTT.

This sequence joins TRBV5-1 and TRBJ1-4; no definite D call. The CDR3 totals 16 residues. Trimming took off 4 bases at V and 4 bases at J, with 17 bases between the two ends. The germline gives CDR1 SGHRS, CDR2 YFSETQ. The CDR3 nucleotides are TGCGCCAGCAGCCCAGGAGCCAGAGGGAGTAATGAAAAACTGTTTTTT. Its protein product is CASSPGARGSNEKLFF.